This TCR beta chain was identified during a study of shared clonotypes between healthy human individuals. Study-wide findings and caveats: The study drew on few donors, limiting represented genetic and exposure-history diversity. Approximately 5.4% of naive CD4 clonotypes were common to a handful of donors.

Several immunoSEQ 96-well plates shared each subset's DNA, each plate a replicate. Sequencing used immunoSEQ multiplex PCR; TCRdb keeps in-frame clones, though not all of them. The sample has approximately 2,300,000 clones; roughly 90% are singletons. V shed 5 bases and J 4 bases; nucleotides not matched to a gene: 10. The V gene's germline CDR1 is MRHNA and CDR2 SNTAGT. There are 15 residues in the CDR3. This clone has a handful of counts. The antigen remains undetermined. This rearrangement joins TRBV6-4 to TRBJ1-2, with 7 positions matching TRBD1. The source is a man between 18 and 29 years old in good health. Some clones in this sample may be carry-over from other donors' samples. The sample was naive CD4+ T cells from PBMCs. Subset specified: CD45RA+ positively selected. CDR3 sequence (DNA): TGTGCCAGCAGTCCCTACCGGGACAGCCTCTATGGCTACACCTTC. Translating gives CASSPYRDSLYGYTF.